This TCR beta chain was sequenced in a study of shared clonotypes between healthy human individuals. About the research overall: CD4 naive cells filled three plates per donor, CD4 memory three, CD8 naive two and CD8 memory one.

The healthy adult donors were HIV-negative and reported no recent acute infections or vaccinations. CD4+ cells underwent separation, giving CD45RA+ naive and CD45RA-negative memory subsets. The V end lost 2 bases, the J end lost 2 bases, and 11 bases lay between the germline ends. The CDR3 covers 15 residues. Germline CDR1 MDHEN, CDR2 SYDVKM. Sequenced by immunoSEQ multiplex PCR; TCRdb stores in-frame clones only, minus some. The repertoire includes approximately 980,000 clones, less than 85% of them detected once, and nearly 1.5% sits in the top ten. The chain carries TRBV28 and TRBJ2-3; D uncertain. This TCR derives from a man between 18 and 29 years old in good health. Sequencing was performed on memory CD4+ T cells sorted from blood. Noted subset: CD45RA-negative fraction. CDR3 coding DNA: TGTGCCAGCAGTTTAAGCCAGCCCTACACAGATACGCAGTATTTT. Its translation is CASSLSQPYTDTQYF. The complete variable domain, with remaining parts taken from reference TRBV28 and TRBJ2-3, reads DVKVTQSSRYLVKRTGEKVFLECVQDMDHENMFWYRQDPGLGLRLIYFSYDVKMKEKGDIPEGYSVSREKKERFSLILESASTNQTSMYLCASSLSQPYTDTQYFGPGTRLTVL.